This T cell receptor beta chain was profiled in a study of blood T cells in healthy people across ages. Alongside a J-beta primer mix, a sample-barcoded 5' primer served in a second PCR lasting about 7 to 11 cycles. The template-switch adaptor was a 5' adaptor with 12 random nucleotides. It tagged each cDNA molecule. Using its own MiXCR run on the 5' RACE reads, TCRdb lists one record per CDR3 protein. Of about 780,000 distinct CDR3 sequences listed, 25% to 30% are singletons. The germline V and J ends were trimmed by 0 bases and 1 base, with 10 bases remaining between them. This CDR3 is built from 16 residues. Germline values: CDR1 SGHRS, CDR2 YFSETQ. This clonotype was seen only a few times. Total RNA, at least 6 micrograms per sample, came from PBMCs. The same specimen was also included in a second study, on T cells of mothers and their children. Turning to that study: Maternal samples each gave over 8.5 million TCR beta CDR3 reads, and child samples about 3 million each.

The specimen sequenced was blood. The source is a boy aged 5-17 years in good health. The chain is built from TRBV5-1 and TRBJ2-2; D remains unclear. The chain's CDR3 is CASSLVSRMNTGELFF. The CDR3 region has the DNA TGCGCCAGCAGCTTGGTCTCCCGGATGAACACCGGGGAGCTGTTTTTT. Filled out from reference TRBV5-1 and TRBJ2-2, the complete variable domain reads KAGVTQTPRYLIKTRGQQVTLSCSPISGHRSVSWYQQTPGQGLQFLFEYFSETQRNKGNFPGRFSGRQFSNSRSEMNVSTLELGDSALYLCASSLVSRMNTGELFFGEGSRLTVL.